This TCR beta chain was found in a study of T cell responses to AZD1222 COVID-19 vaccine. Trimming cost V 3 bases and J 1 base, with 9 bases left between them. Germline values: CDR1 LGHNA, CDR2 YNFKEQ. The length of the CDR3 is 14 residues. The table came from immunoSEQ multiplex PCR; TCRdb's copy has only in-frame clones and leaves some out. This sample yields 100,000 to 130,000 clones, of which more than 80% are seen a single time; 6% to 7% belongs to the top ten. The V and J genes are TRBV4-2 and TRBJ2-5; TRBD2 might be the D (6 bases). The sequence came from an adult in good health. The starting material was peripheral blood, obtained on day 0 of AZD1222 vaccination. CDR3 DNA sequence: TGTGCCAGCAGCCATCCGGAGGGCCAAGAGACCCAGTACTTC. Protein sequence: CASSHPEGQETQYF.